This T cell receptor beta chain originates from a study of cytomegalovirus exposure and HLA in healthy donors. With regard to this clone: Its matching antigen is unknown.

The donors comprised healthy bone marrow donors. Findings of the study overall: A later analysis associated 15,000 to 20,000 TCR beta sequences with HLA alleles at a 0.05 false discovery rate.

Between the trimmed V and J ends, which lost 6 bases and 6 bases, there was a span of 11 bases. Germline CDR1 SQVTM, CDR2 ANQGSEA. The CDR3 extends over 11 amino acids. PCR primers comprised 60 Vbeta and 13 Jbeta primers. Assay used: immunoSEQ multiplex PCR; TCRdb lists only in-frame clones, some missing. The sample consists of roughly 150,000 clones, about 75% of them appearing once. The sample comprised PBMCs. The TCR sequence derives from a man between 18 and 35 years old in good health and CMV-seropositive. The V and J genes are TRBV29-1 and TRBJ1-1, with D perhaps matching TRBD1 (6 bases). The DNA for the CDR3 is TGCAGCGTAGAACAGGGCTCTGAAGCTTTCTTT. Translated, it gives CSVEQGSEAFF.